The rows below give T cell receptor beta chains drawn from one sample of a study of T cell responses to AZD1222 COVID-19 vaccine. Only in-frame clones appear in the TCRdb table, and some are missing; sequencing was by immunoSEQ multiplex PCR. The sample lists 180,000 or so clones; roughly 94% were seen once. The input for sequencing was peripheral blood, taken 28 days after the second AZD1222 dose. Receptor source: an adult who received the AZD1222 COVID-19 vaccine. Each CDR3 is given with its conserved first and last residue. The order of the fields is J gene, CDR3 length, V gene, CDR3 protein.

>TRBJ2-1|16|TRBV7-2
CASSWGLAGVIIEQFF
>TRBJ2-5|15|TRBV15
CATSGTSGGGETQYF
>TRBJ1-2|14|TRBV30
CAWVGESGGLSYTF
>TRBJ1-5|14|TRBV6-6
CASSYSGGDQPQHF
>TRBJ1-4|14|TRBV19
CASSIEKGREKLFF
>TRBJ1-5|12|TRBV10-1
CASSDQHQPQHF
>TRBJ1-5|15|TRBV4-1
CASSQMTGAGQPQHF
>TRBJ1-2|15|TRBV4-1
CASSHNQGFDYGYTF
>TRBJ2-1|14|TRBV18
CASSPGATLREQFF
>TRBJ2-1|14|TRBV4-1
CASSPSPSGNEQFF
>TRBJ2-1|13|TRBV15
CATSRTTNNEQFF
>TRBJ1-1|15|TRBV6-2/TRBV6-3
CASSYSPAHNTEAFF
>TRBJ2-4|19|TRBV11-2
CASSSTLGGTPSPKNIQYF
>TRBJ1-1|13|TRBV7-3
CASSLWANAEAFF